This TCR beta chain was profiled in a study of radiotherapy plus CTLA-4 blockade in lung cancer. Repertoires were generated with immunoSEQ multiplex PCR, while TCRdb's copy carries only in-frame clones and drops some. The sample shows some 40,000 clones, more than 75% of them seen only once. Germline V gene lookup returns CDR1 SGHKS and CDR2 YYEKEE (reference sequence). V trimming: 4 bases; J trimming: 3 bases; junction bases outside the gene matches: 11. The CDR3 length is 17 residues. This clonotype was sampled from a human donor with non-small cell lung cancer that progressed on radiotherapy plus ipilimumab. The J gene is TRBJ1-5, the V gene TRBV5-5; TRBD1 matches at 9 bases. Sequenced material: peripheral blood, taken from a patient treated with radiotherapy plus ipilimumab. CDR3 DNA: TGTGCCAGCAGCGCGAAGGCGGGACAGGGCCTCAATCAGCCCCAGCATTTT. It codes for CASSAKAGQGLNQPQHF.